The 17 T cell receptor beta chains in this list originate from one sample, sequenced in a study of control samples from healthy donors and cancer patients. TCRdb keeps only in-frame clones here, not all; method: immunoSEQ multiplex PCR. Here the sample spans approximately 52,000 clones, approximately 86% being singletons. Sample: blood. The receptors originated from a man aged 50-59 years in good health.

The CDR3 region is CASSLWEGNTEAFF. CDR3 bases: TGTGCCAGCAGTTTATGGGAGGGGAACACTGAAGCTTTCTTT. The chain couples TRBV28 to TRBJ1-1; the D is unclear. Trimming shortened V by 0 bases and J by 1 base, and 6 bases separated the two germline ends. The CDR3 is made up of 14 amino acids. Germline V gives CDR1 MDHEN, CDR2 SYDVKM.

V usage is TRBV18 and J usage is TRBJ2-5, with D unclear. This CDR3 comprises 11 residues. Per the germline V gene, CDR1 is KGHSH and CDR2 is LQKENI. V shed 3 bases and J shed 4 bases, with 3 bases lying between them. Here the CDR3 DNA reads TGTGCCAGCTCACCCTTAGAGACCCAGTACTTC. Translating gives CASSPLETQYF.

This CDR3 reads CASSLSKPSRWGNTIYF. The CDR3 DNA sequence: TGTGCCAGCAGTTTATCGAAGCCTTCAAGGTGGGGAAACACCATATATTTT. The chain is built from TRBV27 and TRBJ1-3; D is uncertain. Germline CDR1 is MNHEY and CDR2 is SMNVEV (reference sequence). Trimming shortened V by 0 bases and J by 4 bases, and 16 bases separated the two germline ends. This CDR3 is 17 amino acids long.

This chain joins TRBV11-2 and TRBJ2-7, with 11 bases that match TRBD1. Germline-derived CDR1 and CDR2 are SGHAT and FQNNGV. The CDR3 has 15 amino acids. V gave up 5 bases and J gave up 4 bases; unmatched junction bases: 7. The CDR3 spells CASSRTGGSRYEQYF. DNA for the CDR3: TGTGCCAGCAGCAGGACAGGGGGCTCTCGGTACGAGCAGTACTTC.

The gene calls are TRBV9 and TRBJ2-7, with a tentative D call TRBD1 (5 bases). V was pared by 1 base and J by 1 base, with 12 bases between. From germline, CDR1 is SGDLS and CDR2 YYNGEE. The CDR3 contains 15 residues. CDR3: CASSVRQPTSYEQYF. The CDR3 DNA is TGTGCCAGCAGCGTACGACAGCCGACTTCCTACGAGCAGTACTTC.

This clone was found a few times. CDR3 region: CSVSGTGSGQPQHF. CDR3 sequence (DNA): TGCAGCGTCTCCGGGACAGGGTCCGGTCAGCCCCAGCATTTT. The chain has TRBV29-1 and TRBJ1-5, with 9 bases fitting TRBD1. The germline gives CDR1 SQVTM, CDR2 ANQGSEA. Trimming cost V 6 bases and J 6 bases; bases outside gene matches: 9. There are 14 residues in the CDR3. The full variable domain, completed using reference TRBV29-1 and TRBJ1-5, is SAVISQKPSRDICQRGTSLTIQCQVDSQVTMMFWYRQQPGQSLTLIATANQGSEATYESGFVIDKFPISRPNLTFSTLTVSNMSPEDSSIYLCSVSGTGSGQPQHFGDGTRLSIL.

V gene TRBV3-1 (or the pseudogene TRBV3-2) combines with J gene TRBJ2-7, with 9 bases aligning to TRBD1. J gave up 2 bases and V 4 bases, and 9 bases lay outside the gene matches. There are 16 residues in the CDR3. CDR1 and CDR2 from the germline V gene are LGHDT and YNNKEL (reference sequence). For the CDR3, the DNA is TGTGCCAGCAGCCGAACGGGACAGGGCTTGCCCTACGAGCAGTACTTC. Translating it yields CASSRTGQGLPYEQYF.

There are a few counts of this clone. At one end the junction does not follow the germline gene, possibly because of a read error. This sequence joins TRBV12-3 or TRBV12-4 and TRBJ1-6, with D unclear. CDR3 size: 13 residues. The chain's CDR3 is CASSLRRDSALHF. The CDR3, as DNA: TGTGCCAGCAGTCTTCGACGGGATTCAGCCCTCCACTTT.

The V call is TRBV7-8, the J call TRBJ1-1; D is unresolved. The germline CDR1 and CDR2 sequences are SGHVS and FQNEAQ. V dropped 0 bases and J dropped 7 bases, with 18 bases sitting between them. The CDR3 spans 16 residues. CDR3 sequence reads: CASSLAPIPVMIEAFF. The CDR3 bases are TGTGCCAGCAGCTTAGCCCCAATTCCCGTGATGATTGAAGCTTTCTTT.

The V and J genes are TRBV18 and TRBJ2-7; the match to TRBD1 covers 10 bases. This CDR3 spans 15 amino acids. J lost 5 bases, V lost 4 bases, and 8 bases had no gene match. Germline assignment: CDR1 KGHSH and CDR2 LQKENI. In nucleotides, the CDR3 is TGTGCCAGCTCACTCAATACCGGACAGGGGGACGAGCAGTACTTC. Translated, it gives CASSLNTGQGDEQYF.

The chain links TRBV28 to TRBJ2-1; no firm D call. Germline loops: CDR1 MDHEN, CDR2 SYDVKM. The V end was cut by 0 bases, the J end by 8 bases, with 11 bases between. CDR3 size: 14 residues. The CDR3 spells CASSLWQRADEQFF. The DNA for the CDR3 is TGTGCCAGCAGTTTATGGCAAAGGGCGGATGAGCAGTTCTTC.

The chain links TRBV19 to TRBJ2-7; the D is unclear. Trimming stripped 3 bases from V and 5 bases from J, with 14 bases between. Germline V gene data show CDR1 as LNHDA and CDR2 as SQIVND (reference sequence). This CDR3 region has 14 residues. CDR3 sequence reads: CASSIGPPADEQYF. The DNA for the CDR3 is TGTGCCAGTAGTATTGGCCCCCCGGCGGACGAGCAGTACTTC.

About this clone itself: Its ends do not fully match the called genes, so a read error is possible. V and J are TRBV18 and TRBJ1-2; possibly TRBD1 for D (5 bases). CDR1 and CDR2 from the germline V gene are KGHSH and LQKENI. This CDR3 contains 14 residues. Written as DNA, the CDR3 is TGTGCCAGCTCCCCACAGGAGACCAGCTATGGCTACACCTTC. It translates to CASSPQETSYGYTF.

The chain joins TRBV7-2 to TRBJ2-2, with D unclear. The CDR3 spans 16 residues. V lost 5 bases to trimming and J lost 2 bases, with 15 bases between them. Germline V gene lookup returns CDR1 SGHTA and CDR2 FQGNSA. The CDR3, as DNA: TGTGCCAGCAGCCCCGGTGGTAGCAGAAACACCGGGGAGCTGTTTTTT. It specifies CASSPGGSRNTGELFF.

The CDR3 region has the DNA TGCGCCAGCAGCTTGTTGGCAGGGACAGGGGATACGCAGTATTTT. Its translation: CASSLLAGTGDTQYF. The J gene is TRBJ2-3, the V gene TRBV5-1, with 9 bases identical to TRBD1. The germline CDR1 and CDR2 sequences are SGHRS and YFSETQ. CDR3 size: 15 residues. Trimming removed 1 base from V and 6 bases from J; junction bases left unmatched: 6. The complete variable domain, with remaining parts taken from reference TRBV5-1 and TRBJ2-3, reads KAGVTQTPRYLIKTRGQQVTLSCSPISGHRSVSWYQQTPGQGLQFLFEYFSETQRNKGNFPGRFSGRQFSNSRSEMNVSTLELGDSALYLCASSLLAGTGDTQYFGPGTRLTVL.

This chain joins TRBV28 and TRBJ1-5, with unresolved D. From germline, CDR1 is MDHEN and CDR2 SYDVKM. This CDR3 is built from 12 residues. The germline V and J ends were trimmed by 3 bases and 3 bases, with 3 bases remaining between them. The CDR3 sequence is CASSFPNQPQHF. The CDR3 nucleotides are TGTGCCAGCAGTTTCCCCAATCAGCCCCAGCATTTT.

This chain joins TRBV5-6 and TRBJ1-1; D not resolved. The germline gives CDR1 SGHDT, CDR2 YYEEEE. The CDR3 consists of 13 residues. V was trimmed by 1 base and J by 10 bases, leaving 14 bases between them. For the CDR3, the DNA is TGTGCCAGCAGCTTGAATTCTGGGCACGGAGCTTTCTTT. Translated: CASSLNSGHGAFF.